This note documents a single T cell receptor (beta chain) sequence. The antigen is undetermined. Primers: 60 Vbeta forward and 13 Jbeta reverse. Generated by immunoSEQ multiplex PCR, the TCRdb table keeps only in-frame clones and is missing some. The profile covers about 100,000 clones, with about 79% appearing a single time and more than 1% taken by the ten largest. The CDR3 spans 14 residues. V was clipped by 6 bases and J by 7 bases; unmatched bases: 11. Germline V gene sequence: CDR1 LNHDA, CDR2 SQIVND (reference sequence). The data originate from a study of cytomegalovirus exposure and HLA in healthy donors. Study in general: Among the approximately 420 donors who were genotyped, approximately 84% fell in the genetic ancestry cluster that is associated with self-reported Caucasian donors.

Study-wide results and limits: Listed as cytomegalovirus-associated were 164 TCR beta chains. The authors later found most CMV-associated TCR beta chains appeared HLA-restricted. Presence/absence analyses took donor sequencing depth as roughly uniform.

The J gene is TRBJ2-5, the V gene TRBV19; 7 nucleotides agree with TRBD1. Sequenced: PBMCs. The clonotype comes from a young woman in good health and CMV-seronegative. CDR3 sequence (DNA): TGTGCCAGTAGAGACCCGACAGGGAGTGTGACCCAGTACTTC. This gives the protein CASRDPTGSVTQYF.